This T cell receptor (beta chain) originates from a study of T cells in localized non-small cell lung cancer (dated by TCRdb to 2018 to 2020). Turning to the overall study: T cell repertoires of 200 to 250 early-stage NSCLC patients were analyzed, with tumors being compared against uninvolved tumor-adjacent lungs. The cohort was made up of under 250 treatment-naive NSCLC patients whose localized lung tumors had been resected. The mean age of the NSCLC patients was around 67 years, with 130 or so men and about a hundred women.

Concerning this clone itself: Its antigen is still unknown. Base qualities are missing; no much larger clone stands one base away.

What the study reported, not specific to this receptor: Longer overall survival was associated with higher blood T cell density, whereas shorter survival was associated with higher adjacent-lung clonality. A median of roughly 56 of the top 100 tumor clones were detected in paired uninvolved adjacent lung, and around 27 of these tumor clones were also found among the top 100 clones of the paired uninvolved adjacent lung. Because the study design was exploratory, TCR variables were selected using unadjusted p-values without false-discovery rate correction. Because multi-region sequencing of the tumors was not done, intratumor heterogeneity could not be ruled out. Uninvolved tumor-adjacent lung showed the highest T cell clonality, higher than tumor, which suggests more focused antigenic responses in the adjacent lung.

At diagnosis, tumor, uninvolved tumor-adjacent lung and peripheral blood were collected and then preserved as a mix of FFPE and fresh-frozen material. The CDR3 covers 15 residues, taking in both the cysteine and the phenylalanine. Only the CDR3 region is kept as DNA, spanning 45 bases read in frame from base 1. The germline V gene sets CDR1 to SQVTM and CDR2 to ANQGSEA. Ends trimmed: V by 1 base, J by 3 bases; bases unmatched to a gene: 3. TCR beta CDR3 regions were sequenced from DNA using the immunoSEQ Assay. For the original study's pipeline: To compute T cell density, TCR beta template counts were normalized to usable DNA, which was estimated by amplifying housekeeping genes. Using the preseqR package, richness was estimated by extrapolating to 120,000 templates for tissue samples and 400,000 templates for PBMC samples. Clonality was defined by subtracting Pielou's evenness from one. Differential abundance testing on productive amino-acid clonotypes, with a minimum total count of 5 and an alpha of 0.1, was used to identify tissue-enriched TCRs. The Jaccard Index and the Morisita Overlap Index were used to measure repertoire overlap between compartments. TCR beta CDR3s were clustered by GLIPH together with public tetramer-defined viral CDR3s, and at least three viral sequences plus V-gene enrichment were required for viral motifs. The clones in this table, taken by TCRdb from immuneACCESS, are in-frame only. Not every clone is retained; where verified, under half of the shortfall comes from an unresolved V gene, and the cause of the rest is unknown. V, J and clone size are taken as reported in that table, and D and trimming were inferred from the DNA itself. The sample table holds about 1,500 clones, of which approximately 26% were seen once. The ten largest clones represent approximately 12% of the sample.

The sequence links TRBV29-1 to TRBJ2-3; TRBD1 lines up with 11 middle nucleotides. The receptor's source is a woman aged 35 to 70 with stage II lung adenocarcinoma. Sequencing used lung tumor tissue, obtained before any cancer treatment. The CDR3 corresponds to CSVEVRDRGTDTQYF. The DNA reads TGCAGCGTTGAAGTAAGGGACAGGGGGACAGATACGCAGTATTTT.